This entry lists 21 T cell receptor beta chains sequenced from one sample in a study of blood T cell repertoires in COVID-19. Assay: immunoSEQ multiplex PCR; the TCRdb copy retains only in-frame clones and omits some. The sample shows 250,000 to 300,000 clones, less than 90% of them seen only once. The specimen was peripheral blood. Receptors originate from a man aged 55 to 69 who had recovered from COVID-19.

The V and J genes are TRBV27 and TRBJ2-2; the match to TRBD1 covers 9 bases. Per germline, CDR1 MNHEY and CDR2 SMNVEV (reference sequence). The CDR3 has 15 residues. Trimming removed 4 bases from V and 9 bases from J; junction bases left unmatched: 9. CDR3 nucleotide sequence: TGTGCCAGCAGTTCCGGGACAGGGAGTGTAAGGGAGCTGTTTTTT. This encodes CASSSGTGSVRELFF.

V is TRBV5-4 and J is TRBJ2-7; D possibly corresponds to TRBD1 (5 bases). The V and J ends lost 1 base and 0 bases respectively, with 11 bases between them. The CDR3 runs 15 residues. The germline V gene encodes CDR1 SGHNT and CDR2 YYREEE (reference sequence). The DNA for the CDR3 is TGTGCCAGCAGCTTGCTAGACAGCAGCTCCTACGAGCAGTACTTC. This gives the protein CASSLLDSSSYEQYF. Full variable domain (missing parts from reference TRBV5-4 and TRBJ2-7): ETGVTQSPTHLIKTRGQQVTLRCSSQSGHNTVSWYQQALGQGPQFIFQYYREEENGRGNFPPRFSGLQFPNYSSELNVNALELDDSALYLCASSLLDSSSYEQYFGPGTRLTVT.

This clone has a handful of counts. This chain links TRBV29-1 with TRBJ1-2, with D possibly being TRBD1 (5 bases). Germline V lookup: CDR1 SQVTM, CDR2 ANQGSEA. V dropped 3 bases and J dropped 3 bases, with 14 bases sitting between them. The CDR3 totals 14 residues. CDR3 sequence: CSVDPQGIYYGYTF. The CDR3 DNA reads as TGCAGCGTTGACCCGCAGGGTATATACTATGGCTACACCTTC.

This rearrangement joins TRBV7-9 to TRBJ2-7; D is ambiguous. This CDR3 contains 12 residues. The V end was cut by 5 bases, the J end by 1 base, with 6 bases between. Germline-derived CDR1 and CDR2 are SEHNR and FQNEAQ (reference sequence). CDR3 residues: CASSAESYEQYF. The CDR3 nucleotides are TGTGCCAGCAGCGCGGAGTCCTACGAGCAGTACTTC.

The chain combines TRBV29-1 with TRBJ2-3, with D possibly being TRBD1 (5 bases). Germline CDR1 and CDR2: SQVTM and ANQGSEA. Trimming removed 1 base from V and 4 bases from J, with 12 bases in between. This CDR3 is built from 14 residues. The CDR3 spells CSVEGRATADTQYF. The CDR3, as DNA: TGCAGCGTTGAAGGCAGGGCCACCGCAGATACGCAGTATTTT.

The genes are TRBV11-2 and TRBJ2-6; 8 nucleotides match TRBD1. This CDR3 spans 16 amino acids. V shed 4 bases, J shed 2 bases, and the junction held 4 bases outside the gene matches. CDR1 and CDR2 from the germline V gene are SGHAT and FQNNGV. The CDR3: CASSSLQGAGANVLTF. The CDR3, as DNA: TGTGCCAGCAGCTCGCTACAGGGGGCTGGGGCCAACGTCCTGACTTTC.

The CDR3 region has the DNA TGTGCCAGCAGCTTAGGCGGGGGCGCGCGGGAGACCCAGTACTTC. It is translated as CASSLGGGARETQYF. The chain links TRBV7-9 to TRBJ2-5; perhaps TRBD2 as D (7 bases). V shed 1 base and J shed 5 bases, with 14 bases lying between them. Germline CDR1 SEHNR, CDR2 FQNEAQ (reference sequence). The CDR3 has 15 residues.

This clone was detected once. J is TRBJ2-6 and V is TRBV5-1; no clear D gene. This CDR3 has 16 residues. The V gene's germline CDR1 is SGHRS and CDR2 YFSETQ. Trimming removed 6 bases from V and 0 bases from J, with 13 bases in between. The CDR3 nucleotides are TGCGCCAGCACCTTATGGGCGAGCTCTGGGGCCAACGTCCTGACTTTC. Its translation is CASTLWASSGANVLTF. The full variable domain, rest sourced from reference TRBV5-1 and TRBJ2-6, is KAGVTQTPRYLIKTRGQQVTLSCSPISGHRSVSWYQQTPGQGLQFLFEYFSETQRNKGNFPGRFSGRQFSNSRSEMNVSTLELGDSALYLCASTLWASSGANVLTFGAGSRLTVL.

This chain joins TRBV18 and TRBJ2-5; 13 positions agree with TRBD2. The CDR3 is made up of 13 amino acids. After removal of 6 bases from V and 8 bases from J, the junction contained 3 bases not matched to a gene. Germline-derived CDR1 and CDR2 are KGHSH and LQKENI. The CDR3 nucleotides read TGTGCCAGCTCTGGACTAGCGGGGGACACCCAGTACTTC. Protein sequence: CASSGLAGDTQYF.

V gene TRBV6-2 or TRBV6-3 combines with J gene TRBJ2-7, with unresolved D. CDR1 is MNHEY, CDR2 SVGEGT, per germline. The CDR3 is 13 amino acids. Trimming pared 1 base from V and 6 bases from J, leaving 10 bases between. CDR3 sequence: CASSYWALAEQYF. CDR3 coding DNA: TGTGCCAGCAGTTACTGGGCTCTTGCCGAGCAGTACTTC.

This clone turned up a few times. The rearrangement links TRBV5-4 to TRBJ2-5; D is unresolved. V gave up 4 bases and J gave up 2 bases, with 15 bases separating them. The CDR3 consists of 15 residues. Germline CDR1 SGHNT, CDR2 YYREEE (reference sequence). In DNA, the CDR3 is TGTGCCAGCAGCGCGCAGGTTTTAACACAAGAGACCCAGTACTTC. It yields the protein CASSAQVLTQETQYF.

This sequence joins TRBV14 and TRBJ2-7; 11 bases line up with TRBD2. CDR1 is SGHDN, CDR2 FVKESK, per germline. This CDR3 comprises 17 residues. Germline trimming cut 1 base from V and 4 bases from J; bases unmatched to any gene: 9. This CDR3 reads CASSQGSGRVLAYEQYF. The CDR3 nucleotides read TGTGCCAGCAGCCAAGGTAGCGGGAGGGTATTAGCGTACGAGCAGTACTTC.

This clone showed up just a few times. This chain's CDR3 is CASSRRPGIDQPQHF. For the CDR3, the DNA is TGTGCCAGCAGCCGCCGGCCAGGAATAGATCAGCCCCAGCATTTT. The chain combines TRBV5-4 with TRBJ1-5; no firm D call. The CDR3 spans 15 residues. Trimming removed 4 bases at V and 5 bases at J, with 16 bases between. Germline V gene lookup returns CDR1 SGHNT and CDR2 YYREEE (reference sequence).

The chain uses TRBV24-1 and TRBJ2-5; 9 bases are shared with TRBD2. The CDR3 consists of 15 residues. With V trimmed by 4 bases and J by 1 base, 3 bases remained unmatched. CDR1 KGHDR and CDR2 SFDVKD come from the germline V gene. This CDR3 reads CATSDQGLAQETQYF. The CDR3 DNA sequence: TGTGCCACCAGTGACCAGGGACTAGCCCAAGAGACCCAGTACTTC.

V is TRBV29-1 and J is TRBJ2-2, with unresolved D. CDR1 and CDR2 from the germline V gene are SQVTM and ANQGSEA. Deletions cut 5 bases from V and 2 bases from J, with 12 bases between. The CDR3 length is 14 residues. CDR3 in DNA: TGCAGCGTTCGAGGCAGCTTAAACACCGGGGAGCTGTTTTTT. As protein: CSVRGSLNTGELFF.

The chain has TRBV18 and TRBJ1-4; D is ambiguous. Germline values: CDR1 KGHSH, CDR2 LQKENI. The CDR3 sequence is 15 residues long. The ends were cut back, 1 base at V and 4 bases at J, with 10 bases in the middle. This CDR3 is CASSPRQLNNEKLFF. CDR3 nucleotides: TGTGCCAGCTCACCACGTCAGTTGAATAATGAAAAACTGTTTTTT.

This sequence joins TRBV9 and TRBJ2-1, with 8 positions matching TRBD2. V shed 1 base and J 7 bases; nucleotides not matched to a gene: 7. In germline, CDR1 is SGDLS, CDR2 YYNGEE. The CDR3 loop spans 15 amino acids. Here the CDR3 reads CASSVSGGSWNEQFF. The CDR3 nucleotides are TGTGCCAGCAGCGTATCGGGGGGGAGTTGGAATGAGCAGTTCTTC.

V usage is TRBV3-1 (or the pseudogene TRBV3-2) and J usage is TRBJ1-5; TRBD1 agrees at 8 bases. The germline CDR1 and CDR2 sequences are LGHDT and YNNKEL (reference sequence). The J segment lost 7 bases and the V segment lost 2 bases, leaving 7 bases of the junction unmatched. The CDR3 loop spans 15 amino acids. CDR3 DNA: TGTGCCAGCAGCCAATACGGACAGGGTGAACAGCCCCAGCATTTT. Amino acid sequence: CASSQYGQGEQPQHF.

This clone is a singleton in its sample. V gene TRBV5-1 combines with J gene TRBJ2-7; D perhaps matches TRBD1 (6 bases). The germline V and J ends were trimmed by 7 bases and 3 bases, with 20 bases remaining between them. This CDR3 spans 15 amino acids. CDR1 SGHRS and CDR2 YFSETQ come from the germline V gene. CDR3 sequence (DNA): TGCGCCAGCTCAGCCGCTGGGGGCAGGAACTACGAGCAGTACTTC. Translated: CASSAAGGRNYEQYF.

The chain links TRBV30 to TRBJ2-2; TRBD1 aligns across 11 bases. V shed 0 bases and J 6 bases; nucleotides not matched to a gene: 3. The CDR3 is 15 residues long. Germline V lookup: CDR1 GTSNPN, CDR2 SVGIG (reference sequence). The CDR3 DNA sequence: TGTGCCTGGAGTGTCCCGGGACAGGGGGCCGGGGAGCTGTTTTTT. Residues: CAWSVPGQGAGELFF.

The rearrangement joins TRBV5-3 to TRBJ1-1; TRBD1 matches at 7 bases. TRBV5-3 is an ORF, with its function uncertain. The CDR3 has 14 residues. V was clipped by 4 bases and J by 4 bases; unmatched bases: 7. CDR3 in amino acids: CARSGVTGFTEAFF. The CDR3 bases are TGTGCCAGAAGCGGGGTGACAGGGTTCACTGAAGCTTTCTTT.